This is a list of T cell receptor beta chains from one sample in a study of OX40 agonist ivuxolimab in advanced cancers. This table comes from immunoSEQ multiplex PCR, and its TCRdb copy is limited to in-frame clones, with some not included. Found here are about 46,000 clones, approximately 80% of them singletons; the top ten hold less than 2%. This specimen consisted of CD4+ or CD8+ T cells sorted from blood, obtained in a trial of the OX40 agonist ivuxolimab. The receptors were gathered from an adult with an advanced solid tumor such as melanoma, head and neck, liver or kidney cancer. CDR3s include the opening cysteine and the closing phenylalanine or tryptophan. The D gene is left open where the match is weak. Part of the rows lack a size; the others show once, few, many or a class for expanded clones.

>TRBJ2-1|TRBV5-4|once|TRBD2
TGTGCCAGCAGCCGGCCTGGGACTAGCGGGGGGAGGGAGCAGTTCTTC
CASSRPGTSGGREQFF
>TRBJ2-7|TRBV6-6|-|-
TGTGCCAGCAGTTACCGTCCGGATGAGGATGCGTACTTC
CASSYRPDEDAYF
>TRBJ2-7|TRBV19|-|-
TGTGCCAGTAGTCACGGAACGGGGTCCTACGAGCAGTACTTC
CASSHGTGSYEQYF
>TRBJ1-1|TRBV7-9|-|TRBD1
TGTGCCAGCAGCTTAGGACAGGGGAGGGGAGCTTTCTTT
CASSLGQGRGAFF
>TRBJ2-1|TRBV7-9|-|TRBD1
TGTGCCAGCAGCTTGTCCGGGACAGGGGACAATGAGCAGTTCTTC
CASSLSGTGDNEQFF
>TRBJ1-2|TRBV19|-|-
TGTGCCAGTAGTCCGGGGACACACTATGGCTACACCTTC
CASSPGTHYGYTF
>TRBJ2-1|TRBV6-5|-|-
TGTGCCAGCAGGCCGTCGGCGGGGTTTGGGAATGAGCAGTTCTTC
CASRPSAGFGNEQFF
>TRBJ2-5|TRBV5-1|-|-
TGCGCCAGCAGCCGGGGAGGAGAGACCCAGTACTTC
CASSRGGETQYF
>TRBJ1-1|TRBV7-3|-|-
TGTGCCAGCGCCCCCGGGCAGAACACTGAAGCTTTCTTT
CASAPGQNTEAFF
>TRBJ2-2|TRBV5-6|few|-
TGTGCCACGGGGGACGCGAACACCGGGGAGCTGTTTTTT
CATGDANTGELFF
>TRBJ1-1|TRBV6-1|medium-sized|-
TGTGCCAGCCGAAGGGAAGGCACCACGAACACTGAAGCTTTCTTT
CASRREGTTNTEAFF
>TRBJ2-2|TRBV4-2|medium-sized|TRBD1
TGTGCCAGCAGTTTCGGCCCAGGGGGTCCGGACACCGGGGAGCTGTTTTTT
CASSFGPGGPDTGELFF
>TRBJ1-1|TRBV11-2|-|-
TGTGCCAGCAGCCCCACACAGGGAAGATCCACTGAAGCTTTCTTT
CASSPTQGRSTEAFF
>TRBJ2-1|TRBV7-2|once|-
TGTGCCAGCAGCCTCGTGATGGGCTCCTACAATGAGCAGTTCTTC
CASSLVMGSYNEQFF
>TRBJ2-1|TRBV29-1|-|TRBD2
TGCAGCGGTACTAGCGGCTCGGAGGAGCAGTTCTTC
CSGTSGSEEQFF
>TRBJ1-1|TRBV7-2|-|-
TGTGCCAGCAGCTTAGGATTGCGCACTGAAGCTTTCTTT
CASSLGLRTEAFF
>TRBJ2-7|TRBV11-2|-|-
TGTGCCAGCAGCCAGGTGAGGGGCAGGGGCCCCTCCGAGCAGTACTTC
CASSQVRGRGPSEQYF
>TRBJ2-1|TRBV7-3|-|TRBD2
TGTGCCAGCAGCGAACTAGCGGGAGCCTACAATGAGCAGTTCTTC
CASSELAGAYNEQFF
>TRBJ1-2|TRBV6-1|-|-
TGTGCCACCACCCCCCCTCGCTACACCTTC
CATTPPRYTF
>TRBJ1-6|TRBV19|-|TRBD1
TGTGCTAGTACGGGTTGGCAGGGGGCCAGGGACTATAATTCACCCCTCCACTTT
CASTGWQGARDYNSPLHF
>TRBJ2-5|TRBV6-1|-|-
TGTGCCAGCAGTGTGGCATGGGAGACCCAGTACTTC
CASSVAWETQYF
>TRBJ1-2|TRBV7-9|-|-
TGTGCCAGCAGCTTAGGTTCAGGTTCTTACTATGGCTACACCTTC
CASSLGSGSYYGYTF
>TRBJ2-7|TRBV25-1|-|TRBD1
TGTGCCAGCAGTGGACAGGGTCTATACGAGCAGTACTTC
CASSGQGLYEQYF
>TRBJ1-5|TRBV5-6|few|TRBD1
TGTGCCAGCAGCCCCGGGACAGGGGCTAGCAATCAGCCCCAGCATTTT
CASSPGTGASNQPQHF
>TRBJ1-2|TRBV18|-|-
TGTGCCAGCTCACCCGACAGTTATGGCTACACCTTC
CASSPDSYGYTF
>TRBJ2-2|TRBV5-8|-|-
TGTGCCAGCAGCCGGTCAAGCCACGGGGAGCTGTTTTTT
CASSRSSHGELFF
>TRBJ2-3|TRBV5-4|-|-
TGTGCCAGCAGCTTGGGCGGGGCCGGCACGGGTACGCAGTATTTT
CASSLGGAGTGTQYF
>TRBJ1-5|TRBV6-6|-|TRBD1
TGTGCCAGCAGTCGGGACAGGCGGTACAATCAGCCCCAGCATTTT
CASSRDRRYNQPQHF
>TRBJ2-3|TRBV5-1|-|-
TGCGCCAGCAGCTTGGATGCGGGGGCCTCAGATACGCAGTATTTT
CASSLDAGASDTQYF
>TRBJ2-3|TRBV25-1|-|TRBD1
TGTGCCAGCAACGCCGGACAGGGTAGGGATACGCAGTATTTT
CASNAGQGRDTQYF
>TRBJ2-3|TRBV6-1|-|TRBD1
TGTGCCAGCAGCGACAGGGCCGGCACAGATACGCAGTATTTT
CASSDRAGTDTQYF
>TRBJ1-1|TRBV7-9|-|TRBD1
TGTGCCAGCAGCTTGCTGACAGGGGAAGCTGAAGCTTTCTTT
CASSLLTGEAEAFF
>TRBJ2-3|TRBV19|-|TRBD2
TGTGCCAGTAGTATATCGGGACTAGCGGTGATCACAGATACGCAGTATTTT
CASSISGLAVITDTQYF
>TRBJ1-1|TRBV13|-|-
TGTGCCAGCAGCTTAGGAAATCGACGGTGGAACACTGAAGCTTTCTTT
CASSLGNRRWNTEAFF
>TRBJ1-2|TRBV6-6|-|-
TGTGCCAGCAGTCAAGGGGGGACCTTTAACTATGGCTACACCTTC
CASSQGGTFNYGYTF
>TRBJ1-2|TRBV7-3|-|TRBD1
TGTGCCAGCAGCGCCGGGACAGGGGTTGGCTACACCTTC
CASSAGTGVGYTF
>TRBJ2-1|TRBV5-8|-|-
TGTGCCAGCAGCTTGGGCGGGGTCGCAAATGAGCAGTTCTTC
CASSLGGVANEQFF
>TRBJ1-5|TRBV10-3|-|-
TGTGCCATAAGGGACGGCGAGGAGCAGCCCCAGCATTTT
CAIRDGEEQPQHF
>TRBJ2-3|TRBV5-1|-|TRBD1
TGCGCCAGCAGTACAGGGGACACAAGCACAGATACGCAGTATTTT
CASSTGDTSTDTQYF
>TRBJ1-1|TRBV5-1|-|-
TGCGCCAGCAGCCCGTCCAGTCTCGCATTGAACACTGAAGCTTTCTTT
CASSPSSLALNTEAFF
>TRBJ2-7|TRBV5-1|-|-
TGCGCCAGCAGCTTGAGGGGGGGCGACTACGAGCAGTACTTC
CASSLRGGDYEQYF
>TRBJ2-3|TRBV6-1|-|-
TGTGCCAGCAGTGAAGCCGATCATCGGGGGCGATCAGATACGCAGTATTTT
CASSEADHRGRSDTQYF
>TRBJ2-7|TRBV19|-|-
TGTGCCAGTAGTATACTTGGGGGGCTTGTCCACGAGCAGTACTTC
CASSILGGLVHEQYF
>TRBJ2-2|TRBV18|-|TRBD1
TGTGCCAGCTCACTACTGAGACAGGGGGCGAACACCGGGGAGCTGTTTTTT
CASSLLRQGANTGELFF
>TRBJ1-1|TRBV30|-|-
TGTGCCTGGAGTGTCGGAAGGATAGGCACTGAAGCTTTCTTT
CAWSVGRIGTEAFF
>TRBJ1-1|TRBV7-8|-|-
TGTGCCAGCAGCCTTGGTCCGGACACTGAAGCTTTCTTT
CASSLGPDTEAFF
>TRBJ1-4|TRBV15|-|-
TGTGCCACCAGCAGAGTCCTACAGTTGGGGGGTGAAAAACTGTTTTTT
CATSRVLQLGGEKLFF
>TRBJ2-5|TRBV5-6|-|-
TGTGCCAGCAGCTTGAGTCAAGAGACCCAGTACTTC
CASSLSQETQYF
>TRBJ1-6|TRBV7-2|-|TRBD1
TGTGCCAGCAGCCTAGACCCCGGGACAGGATCACCCCTCCACTTT
CASSLDPGTGSPLHF
>TRBJ1-1|TRBV6-1|-|-
TGTGCCAGCGCCTCATGGGCTGTTAGGGACACTGAAGCTTTCTTT
CASASWAVRDTEAFF
>TRBJ2-7|TRBV10-3|-|-
TGTGCCATCAGTGGGGACTACGAGCAGTACTTC
CAISGDYEQYF
>TRBJ1-1|TRBV18|-|-
TGTGCCAGCTCACCACAAGCCAGGGGGAACACTGAAGCTTTCTTT
CASSPQARGNTEAFF
>TRBJ1-3|TRBV5-1|-|TRBD1
TGCGCCAGCAGCGAAGGACCGGGACAGGGACCTGGAAACACCATATATTTT
CASSEGPGQGPGNTIYF
>TRBJ2-7|TRBV6-6|-|-
TGTGCCAGCAGTAACCCTCGGGGGCGCCTCTACGAGCAGTACTTC
CASSNPRGRLYEQYF
>TRBJ2-7|TRBV29-1|-|TRBD2
TGCAGCGTTGTGGTTAGACTAGCAGGGTCCTACGAGCAGTACTTC
CSVVVRLAGSYEQYF